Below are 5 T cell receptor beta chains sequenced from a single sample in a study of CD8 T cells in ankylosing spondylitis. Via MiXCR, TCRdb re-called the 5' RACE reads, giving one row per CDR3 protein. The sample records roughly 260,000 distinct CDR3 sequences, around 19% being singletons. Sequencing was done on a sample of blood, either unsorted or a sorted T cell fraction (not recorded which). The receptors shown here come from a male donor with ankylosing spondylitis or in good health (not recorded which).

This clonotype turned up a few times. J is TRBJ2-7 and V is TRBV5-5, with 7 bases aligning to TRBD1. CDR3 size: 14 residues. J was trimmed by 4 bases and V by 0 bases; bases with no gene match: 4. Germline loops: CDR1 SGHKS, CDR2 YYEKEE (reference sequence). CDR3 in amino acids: CASSLVGGTYEQYV. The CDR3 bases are TGTGCCAGCAGCTTGGTAGGGGGCACGTACGAGCAGTACGTC.

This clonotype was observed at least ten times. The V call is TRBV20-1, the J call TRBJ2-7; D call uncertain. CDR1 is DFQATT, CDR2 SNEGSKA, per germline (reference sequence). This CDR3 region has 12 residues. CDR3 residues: CSARDPSYEQYV. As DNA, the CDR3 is TGCAGTGCTCGAGACCCAAGTTACGAGCAGTACGTC.

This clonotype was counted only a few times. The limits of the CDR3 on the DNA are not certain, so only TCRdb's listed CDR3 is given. The CDR3 protein is CISVSEVRRGTEAFF. The gene calls are TRBV7-5 and TRBJ1-1. TRBV7-5 is an annotated pseudogene. The CDR3 is 15 residues long, ends included.

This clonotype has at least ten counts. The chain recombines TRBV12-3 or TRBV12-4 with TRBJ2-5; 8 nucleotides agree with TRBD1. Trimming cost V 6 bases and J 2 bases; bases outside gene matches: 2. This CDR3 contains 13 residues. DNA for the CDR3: TGTGCCAGCAGCAGGGACAGGCAAGAGACCCAGTACTTC. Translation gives CASSRDRQETQYF.

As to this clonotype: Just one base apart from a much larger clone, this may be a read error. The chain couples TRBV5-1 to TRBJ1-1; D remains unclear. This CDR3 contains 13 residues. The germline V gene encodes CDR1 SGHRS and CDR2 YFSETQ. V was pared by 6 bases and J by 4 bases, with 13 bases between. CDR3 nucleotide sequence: TGCGCCAGCACCCACGAGGCGACCACTGAAGCTTTCTTT. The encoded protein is CASTHEATTEAFF.